The 15 T cell receptor beta chains given below trace back to one sample, sequenced in a study of a mutant IDH1 vaccine in newly diagnosed glioma. Sequenced by immunoSEQ multiplex PCR; TCRdb stores in-frame clones only, minus some. In the table there are more than 50,000 clones, around 60% of which are singletons. The time point was: week 47, end of study. Doses comprised 300 ug of mutant IDH1 20-mer peptide each, plus topical imiquimod. No antigen has been identified for these receptors. The input for sequencing was peripheral blood mononuclear cells (PBMCs), taken from a glioma patient whose treatment included an IDH1 peptide vaccine. The receptors derive from a man between 40 and 49 years old with glioma. Some clones in this sample may be carry-over from other donors' samples.

Here the CDR3 DNA reads TGCGGCAGCCGGGACAACAACTACAATGAGCAGTTCTTC. Amino acids: CGSRDNNYNEQFF. The rearrangement links TRBV29-1 to TRBJ2-1, with a weak D call TRBD1 (6 bases). There are 13 residues in the CDR3. Germline-derived CDR1 and CDR2 are SQVTM and ANQGSEA.

The chain uses TRBV7-9 and TRBJ2-3; D is uncertain. Trimming shortened V by 1 base and J by 4 bases, and 3 bases separated the two germline ends. The CDR3 has 12 residues. Germline V gene data show CDR1 as SEHNR and CDR2 as FQNEAQ (reference sequence). The CDR3 DNA reads TGTGCCAGCAGCTTAGACCCAGATACGCAGTATTTT. Its translation is CASSLDPDTQYF.

The V gene is TRBV15, the J gene TRBJ1-1; D perhaps matches TRBD1 (5 bases). This CDR3 contains 14 residues. The V end lost 3 bases, the J end lost 4 bases, and 12 bases lay between the germline ends. Germline CDR1 is LNHNV and CDR2 is YYDKDF (reference sequence). CDR3 amino acids: CATSSMGTGTEAFF. CDR3 sequence (DNA): TGTGCCACCAGCAGTATGGGGACGGGCACTGAAGCTTTCTTT. Together with reference TRBV15 and TRBJ1-1, the CDR3 gives the full variable domain: DAMVIQNPRYQVTQFGKPVTLSCSQTLNHNVMYWYQQKSSQAPKLLFHYYDKDFNNEADTPDNFQSRRPNTSFCFLDIRSPGLGDTAMYLCATSSMGTGTEAFFGQGTRLTVV.

The chain combines TRBV4-1 with TRBJ2-1, with TRBD2 identical over 11 bases. This CDR3 has 15 amino acids. V lost 6 bases and J lost 5; bases outside the gene matches: 6. The germline CDR1 and CDR2 sequences are MGHRA and YSYEKL. The CDR3 is CASRDGTSGNNEQFF. The CDR3 coding sequence is TGCGCCAGCAGGGACGGGACTAGCGGTAACAATGAGCAGTTCTTC.

This clone was picked up one time. The chain combines TRBV7-2 with TRBJ1-5, with 7 bases matching TRBD1. Germline V gene data show CDR1 as SGHTA and CDR2 as FQGNSA. Trimming cost V 5 bases and J 4 bases; bases outside gene matches: 8. This CDR3 region has 15 residues. The CDR3 region is CASSPKTGRNQPQHF. The CDR3 region has the DNA TGTGCCAGCAGCCCGAAGACAGGGAGGAATCAGCCCCAGCATTTT.

The V gene is TRBV29-1, the J gene TRBJ2-3; the match to TRBD1 covers 10 bases. The CDR3 runs 14 residues. J lost 6 bases, V lost 7 bases, and 10 bases had no gene match. Germline V gene lookup returns CDR1 SQVTM and CDR2 ANQGSEA. The CDR3 bases are TGCAGCGGCGCCGGGACAGGGGTTGCGGATACGCAGTATTTT. Its protein is CSGAGTGVADTQYF.

This clone was observed a few times. The V gene is TRBV5-4, the J gene TRBJ2-7; the D is unclear. V lost 0 bases to trimming and J lost 3 bases, with 7 bases between them. This CDR3 contains 13 residues. Germline CDR1 is SGHNT and CDR2 is YYREEE (reference sequence). CDR3 loop: CASSLVPSYEQYF. DNA of the CDR3: TGTGCCAGCAGCTTGGTGCCGAGCTACGAGCAGTACTTC.

This clone was seen only once. The rearrangement uses TRBV15 and TRBJ2-5, with 12 bases identical to TRBD2. This CDR3 is built from 15 residues. Germline-derived CDR1 and CDR2 are LNHNV and YYDKDF (reference sequence). The trim removed 4 bases at V and 5 bases at J, leaving 5 bases unmatched. The CDR3: CATSTRLAGVETQYF. For the CDR3, the DNA is TGTGCCACCAGCACCCGACTAGCGGGGGTGGAGACCCAGTACTTC.

The chain joins TRBV7-9 to TRBJ2-2; a possible D gene is TRBD1 (6 bases). The CDR3 is 16 residues long. Germline V lookup: CDR1 SEHNR, CDR2 FQNEAQ (reference sequence). Trimming left V 3 bases short and J 0 bases short, with 11 bases between. The CDR3 sequence is CASSFVRDTNTGELFF. As DNA, the CDR3 is TGTGCCAGCAGCTTCGTCCGGGACACGAACACCGGGGAGCTGTTTTTT.

This clone has only a few counts. The genes are TRBV6-5 and TRBJ1-6; D gene unclear. Germline-derived CDR1 and CDR2 are MNHEY and SVGAGI. The CDR3 covers 15 residues. Trimming removed 4 bases at V and 3 bases at J, with 10 bases between. CDR3 DNA sequence: TGTGCCAGCAGTTCCGGGCCTAACTATAATTCACCCCTCCACTTT. Amino acids: CASSSGPNYNSPLHF.

In its sample, this clone was seen a few times. The V and J genes are TRBV5-4 and TRBJ2-5; no firm D call. Per germline, CDR1 SGHNT and CDR2 YYREEE (reference sequence). Trimming shortened V by 0 bases and J by 2 bases, and 11 bases separated the two germline ends. This CDR3 is 15 amino acids long. The CDR3 protein is CASSLVGRIQETQYF. DNA for the CDR3: TGTGCCAGCAGCTTGGTTGGGCGGATTCAAGAGACCCAGTACTTC.

The chain uses TRBV5-1 and TRBJ1-1, with D perhaps TRBD1 (5 bases). V was pared by 4 bases and J by 7 bases, with 17 bases between. The length of the CDR3 is 14 residues. Germline-derived CDR1 and CDR2 are SGHRS and YFSETQ. DNA for the CDR3: TGCGCCAGCAGCCTGGGGGGTGGGCAGATTGAAGCTTTCTTT. Translation: CASSLGGGQIEAFF.

J is TRBJ2-5 and V is TRBV5-1, with D perhaps TRBD1 or TRBD2 (5 bases each). Trimming removed 2 bases at V and 3 bases at J, with 17 bases between. Germline CDR1 is SGHRS and CDR2 is YFSETQ. This CDR3 contains 16 residues. The CDR3 DNA follows: TGCGCCAGCAGCTTTGACTACCCGGGGCACAAAGAGACCCAGTACTTC. Its protein is CASSFDYPGHKETQYF.

The chain uses TRBV10-3 and TRBJ1-2, with D possibly TRBD1 on 6 matching bases. Germline V gene sequence: CDR1 ENHRY, CDR2 SYGVKD. With 0 bases removed from V and 6 bases from J, the gap between germline ends came to 11 bases. The CDR3 spans 14 residues. The CDR3 sequence is CAISESDQGHGYTF. CDR3 DNA: TGTGCCATCAGTGAGTCGGATCAGGGGCATGGCTACACCTTC.

The chain recombines TRBV6-5 with TRBJ1-2; possible D gene TRBD1, 6 bases. V dropped 0 bases and J dropped 8 bases, with 7 bases sitting between them. The CDR3 has 12 amino acids. Germline V gene lookup returns CDR1 MNHEY and CDR2 SVGAGI. DNA for the CDR3: TGTGCCAGCAGTTACTCAAGGGGGGGCTACACCTTC. Translating gives CASSYSRGGYTF.